The 21 T cell receptor beta chains in this list originate from one sample, sequenced in a study of technical replicates of blood from a few donors. Generated by immunoSEQ multiplex PCR, the TCRdb table keeps only in-frame clones and is missing some. The sample shows some 75,000 clones, 96% of them seen only once. Source material: T cells isolated from PBMCs. These receptors were collected from a human donor in good health.

The rearrangement joins TRBV6-1 to TRBJ1-1, with a weak D call TRBD1 (5 bases). The CDR3 covers 13 residues. Germline loops: CDR1 MNHNS, CDR2 SASEGT. Trimming removed 7 bases from V and 3 bases from J, with 12 bases in between. CDR3 bases: TGTGCCAGCATAAGCCCGGGGGACACTGAAGCTTTCTTT. This translates into CASISPGDTEAFF.

This chain joins TRBV2 and TRBJ1-3; D not resolved. V was shortened by 3 bases and J by 7 bases, with 7 bases between the two germline ends. Germline V gene lookup returns CDR1 SNHLY and CDR2 FYNNEI. The CDR3 is 12 residues long. As DNA, the CDR3 is TGTGCCAGCAGTGACCCGTTGAACACCATATATTTT. This translates into CASSDPLNTIYF. The complete variable domain, with remaining parts taken from reference TRBV2 and TRBJ1-3, reads EPEVTQTPSHQVTQMGQEVILRCVPISNHLYFYWYRQILGQKVEFLVSFYNNEISEKSEIFDDQFSVERPDGSNFTLKIRSTKLEDSAMYFCASSDPLNTIYFGEGSWLTVV.

The chain is built from TRBV2 and TRBJ2-1; the match to TRBD2 covers 8 bases. J lost 6 bases, V lost 7 bases, and 5 bases had no gene match. This CDR3 region has 13 residues. The V gene's germline CDR1 is SNHLY and CDR2 FYNNEI. The CDR3 region is CASIGTSRNEQFF. The DNA for the CDR3 is TGTGCCAGCATTGGGACTAGTCGCAATGAGCAGTTCTTC.

The CDR3 coding sequence is TGTGCCAGCATTATAAAGACAGGGTGGTACAATGAGCAGTTCTTC. This codes for CASIIKTGWYNEQFF. The chain is built from TRBV5-5 and TRBJ2-1; TRBD1 matches at 7 bases. The J segment lost 4 bases and the V segment lost 6 bases, leaving 10 bases of the junction unmatched. This CDR3 contains 15 residues. CDR1 is SGHKS and CDR2 is YYEKEE in the germline V gene (reference sequence). The full variable domain, rest sourced from reference TRBV5-5 and TRBJ2-1, is DAGVTQSPTHLIKTRGQQVTLRCSPISGHKSVSWYQQVLGQGPQFIFQYYEKEERGRGNFPDRFSARQFPNYSSELNVNALLLGDSALYLCASIIKTGWYNEQFFGPGTRLTVL.

The chain is built from TRBV30 and TRBJ1-1; D unresolved. V lost 1 base and J lost 7, with 4 bases in between. Germline V gives CDR1 GTSNPN, CDR2 SVGIG (reference sequence). The CDR3 length is 10 residues. This CDR3 is CAWSELEAFF. In DNA, the CDR3 is TGTGCCTGGAGTGAACTTGAAGCTTTCTTT.

This clone was observed a single time. The J gene is TRBJ2-7, the V gene TRBV4-1; the match to TRBD1 covers 11 bases. J was trimmed by 1 base and V by 5 bases; bases with no gene match: 4. Germline CDR1 and CDR2: MGHRA and YSYEKL. The CDR3 has 15 residues. CDR3 in DNA: TGCGCCAGCAGCGACGGACAGGGGGCGTCCTACGAGCAGTACTTC. This gives the protein CASSDGQGASYEQYF.

The V and J genes are TRBV19 and TRBJ1-1; D is possibly TRBD1 (6 bases). The length of the CDR3 is 13 residues. Germline V gene lookup returns CDR1 LNHDA and CDR2 SQIVND (reference sequence). Trimming stripped 6 bases from V and 0 bases from J, with 8 bases between. CDR3 protein: CASRGQVNTEAFF. The CDR3 DNA sequence: TGTGCCAGTAGGGGACAAGTGAACACTGAAGCTTTCTTT.

The chain joins TRBV7-8 to TRBJ2-7; D perhaps matches TRBD1 (6 bases). Germline lookup yields CDR1 SGHVS and CDR2 FQNEAQ. The CDR3 totals 13 residues. The V end lost 8 bases, the J end lost 2 bases, and 13 bases lay between the germline ends. CDR3 in amino acids: CASAPGHTYEQYF. CDR3 sequence (DNA): TGTGCCAGCGCACCGGGACACACCTACGAGCAGTACTTC. The full variable domain, with the rest looked up from reference TRBV7-8 and TRBJ2-7, is GAGVSQSPRYKVAKRGQDVALRCDPISGHVSLFWYQQALGQGPEFLTYFQNEAQLDKSGLPSDRFFAERPEGSVSTLKIQRTQQEDSAVYLCASAPGHTYEQYFGPGTRLTVT.

The chain has TRBV2 and TRBJ2-7; 10 bases fit TRBD2. CDR1 SNHLY and CDR2 FYNNEI come from the germline V gene. J gave up 5 bases and V 4 bases, and 5 bases lay outside the gene matches. The length of the CDR3 is 14 residues. The CDR3 region has the DNA TGTGCCAGCAGTGTATCTAGCGGGAGAGACGAGCAGTACTTC. Translated: CASSVSSGRDEQYF.

This sequence joins TRBV29-1 and TRBJ1-2, with D perhaps TRBD1 (6 bases). CDR1 and CDR2 from the germline V gene are SQVTM and ANQGSEA. Trimming took off 5 bases at V and 5 bases at J, with 9 bases between the two ends. The CDR3 covers 11 residues. The CDR3 DNA reads as TGCAGCGTTAGGACAGTTTATGGCTACACCTTC. Protein: CSVRTVYGYTF.

V gene TRBV9 combines with J gene TRBJ2-7, with D possibly being TRBD1 (6 bases). V lost 1 base, J lost 3 bases, and 8 bases lay in between. The germline V gene encodes CDR1 SGDLS and CDR2 YYNGEE. This CDR3 spans 13 amino acids. The CDR3 reads CASSVSDSYEQYF. CDR3 DNA sequence: TGTGCCAGCAGCGTATCGGACAGCTACGAGCAGTACTTC.

This chain joins TRBV5-6 and TRBJ2-7; D gene unclear. Per germline, CDR1 SGHDT and CDR2 YYEEEE. V was pared by 1 base and J by 2 bases, with 7 bases between. The CDR3 is 13 residues long. The CDR3 nucleotides are TGTGCCAGCAGCTTGACAACAGCCTACGAGCAGTACTTC. The encoded protein is CASSLTTAYEQYF.

J is TRBJ2-7 and V is TRBV6-6, with 9 bases lining up with TRBD2. Germline values: CDR1 MNHNY, CDR2 SVGAGI (reference sequence). Trimming took 10 bases from V and 5 from J; bases not matched to a gene: 9. This CDR3 region has 13 residues. CDR3 bases: TGTGCCACTAGTAGCGGGAGCCCCGACGAGCAGTACTTC. It is translated as CATSSGSPDEQYF.

The chain combines TRBV9 with TRBJ1-2; D possibly corresponds to TRBD1 (6 bases). The CDR3 length is 11 residues. Germline CDR1 and CDR2: SGDLS and YYNGEE. V was pared by 5 bases and J by 5 bases, with 7 bases between. Written as DNA, the CDR3 is TGTGCCAGCAGTAGGGGGTATGGCTACACCTTC. This encodes CASSRGYGYTF.

The rearrangement joins TRBV28 to TRBJ2-7; D is uncertain. CDR1 and CDR2 from the germline V gene are MDHEN and SYDVKM. The CDR3 sequence is 12 residues long. V was clipped by 4 bases and J by 4 bases, with 8 bases between them. The CDR3 is CASSSDSYEQYF. CDR3 in DNA: TGTGCCAGCAGTTCTGACTCGTACGAGCAGTACTTC.

This clone was observed a single time. The chain recombines TRBV5-1 with TRBJ2-6; D remains unclear. Germline V gene lookup returns CDR1 SGHRS and CDR2 YFSETQ. The CDR3 covers 14 residues. V was cut by 5 bases and J by 0 bases, with 6 bases left in between. CDR3 nucleotides: TGCGCCAGCAGTCAAAACTCTGGGGCCAACGTCCTGACTTTC. Its translation: CASSQNSGANVLTF.

The chain employs TRBV10-3 and TRBJ2-7; 14 bases map to TRBD2. This CDR3 has 19 residues. Looked up from germline, CDR1 is ENHRY and CDR2 is SYGVKD. The ends lost 10 bases at V and 2 bases at J; junction bases unmatched: 19. The CDR3 sequence: CATTHTGTSGSSIPYEQYF. The CDR3 region has the DNA TGTGCCACCACCCACACCGGGACTAGCGGGAGTTCAATCCCCTACGAGCAGTACTTC.

This clone was found once. V usage is TRBV2 and J usage is TRBJ1-5; D ambiguous. The ends were cut back, 4 bases at V and 0 bases at J, with 10 bases in the middle. The CDR3 totals 15 residues. Germline assignment: CDR1 SNHLY and CDR2 FYNNEI. This chain's CDR3 is CASSALARSNQPQHF. CDR3 DNA sequence: TGTGCCAGCAGTGCGCTAGCACGTAGCAATCAGCCCCAGCATTTT.

V and J are TRBV25-1 and TRBJ1-2; 9 bases are shared with TRBD1. This CDR3 has 14 amino acids. Germline-derived CDR1 and CDR2 are MGHDK and SYGVNS. The J segment lost 3 bases and the V segment lost 6 bases, leaving 5 bases of the junction unmatched. This CDR3 reads CASRDTGGYYGYTF. CDR3 bases: TGTGCCAGCAGAGATACAGGGGGCTACTATGGCTACACCTTC.

The CDR3: CASGGRVGGFGDTQYF. CDR3 in DNA: TGTGCTAGTGGGGGGCGTGTGGGAGGGTTCGGAGATACGCAGTATTTT. The rearrangement joins TRBV12-5 to TRBJ2-3; 7 bases line up with TRBD2. V gave up 6 bases and J gave up 5 bases; unmatched junction bases: 14. The CDR3 has 16 amino acids. Germline values: CDR1 LGHNT, CDR2 FRNRAP.

This clone was seen a handful of times. This chain joins TRBV28 and TRBJ2-1; TRBD2 matches at 8 bases. The CDR3 length is 15 residues. J gave up 3 bases and V 11 bases, and 12 bases lay outside the gene matches. The V gene's germline CDR1 is MDHEN and CDR2 SYDVKM. CDR3 nucleotide sequence: TGTGCCTCAAAGGGGGTAGCGGGATACTACAATGAGCAGTTCTTC. This sequence encodes CASKGVAGYYNEQFF.